This T cell receptor beta chain was recovered during a study of cytomegalovirus exposure and HLA in healthy donors. The wider study: Early on, a data release was issued that held 80 million or so unique TCRs from HLA-typed donors.

General study findings and limits: Reported findings show TCR beta sequences accurately forecast HLA-A and HLA-B alleles in most subjects.

Germline V CDR1 and CDR2: LNHDA, SQIVND (reference sequence). This CDR3 is built from 14 residues. V lost 2 bases, J lost 3 bases, and 10 bases lay in between. A remark on this clone: No antigen is known for it.

13 Jbeta primers and 60 Vbeta primers were used for the PCR. The repertoire was sequenced with immunoSEQ multiplex PCR; TCRdb's copy has only in-frame clones and lacks some. The sample yields about 120,000 clones, around three quarters seen once. This sequence was found in a woman aged 40-49 years in good health and CMV-seropositive. The sample consisted of PBMCs. The rearrangement uses TRBV19 and TRBJ1-2; D may be TRBD1 (6 bases). The CDR3 DNA reads as TGTGCCAGTAGTATATTGGGGGCAGACTATGGCTACACCTTC. Amino acids: CASSILGADYGYTF.